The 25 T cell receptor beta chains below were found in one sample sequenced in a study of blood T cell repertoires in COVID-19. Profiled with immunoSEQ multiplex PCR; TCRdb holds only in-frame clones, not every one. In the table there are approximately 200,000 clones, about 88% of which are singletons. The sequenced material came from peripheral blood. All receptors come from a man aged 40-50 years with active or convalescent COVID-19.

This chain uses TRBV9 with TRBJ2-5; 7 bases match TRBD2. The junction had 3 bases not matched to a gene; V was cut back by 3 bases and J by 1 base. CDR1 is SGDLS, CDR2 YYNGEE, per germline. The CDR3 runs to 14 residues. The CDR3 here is CASSGSSGQETQYF. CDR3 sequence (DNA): TGTGCCAGCAGCGGATCTAGCGGCCAAGAGACCCAGTACTTC.

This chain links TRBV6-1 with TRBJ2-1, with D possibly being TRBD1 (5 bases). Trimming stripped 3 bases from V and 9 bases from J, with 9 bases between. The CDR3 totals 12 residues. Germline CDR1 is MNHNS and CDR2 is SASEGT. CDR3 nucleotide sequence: TGTGCCAGCAGTGAGCGACAGCTTGAGCAGTTCTTC. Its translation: CASSERQLEQFF.

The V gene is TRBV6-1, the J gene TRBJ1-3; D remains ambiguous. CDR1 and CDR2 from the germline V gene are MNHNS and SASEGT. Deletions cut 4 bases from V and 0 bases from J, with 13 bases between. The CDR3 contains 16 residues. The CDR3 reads CASSVGLYSSGNTIYF. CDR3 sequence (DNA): TGTGCCAGCAGTGTCGGACTGTATAGCTCTGGAAACACCATATATTTT.

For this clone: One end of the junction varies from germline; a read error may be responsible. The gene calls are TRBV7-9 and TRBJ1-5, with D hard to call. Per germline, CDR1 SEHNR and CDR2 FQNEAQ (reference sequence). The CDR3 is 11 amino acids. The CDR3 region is CASSSHQTQHF. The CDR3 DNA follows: TGTGCCAGCAGCTCCCATCAGACCCAGCATTTT.

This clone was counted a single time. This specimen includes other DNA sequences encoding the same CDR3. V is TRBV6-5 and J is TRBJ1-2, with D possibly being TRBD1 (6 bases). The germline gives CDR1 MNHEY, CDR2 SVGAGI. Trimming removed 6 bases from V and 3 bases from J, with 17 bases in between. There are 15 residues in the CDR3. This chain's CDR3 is CASSQEDSTHYGYTF. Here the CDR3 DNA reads TGTGCCAGCAGCCAAGAGGACAGCACTCACTATGGCTACACCTTC.

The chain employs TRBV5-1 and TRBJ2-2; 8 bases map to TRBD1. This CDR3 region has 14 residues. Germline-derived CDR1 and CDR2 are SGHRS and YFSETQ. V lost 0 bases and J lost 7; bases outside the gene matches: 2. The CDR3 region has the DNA TGCGCCAGCAGCTTGGGACAGGGGCTCGGGGAGCTGTTTTTT. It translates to CASSLGQGLGELFF.

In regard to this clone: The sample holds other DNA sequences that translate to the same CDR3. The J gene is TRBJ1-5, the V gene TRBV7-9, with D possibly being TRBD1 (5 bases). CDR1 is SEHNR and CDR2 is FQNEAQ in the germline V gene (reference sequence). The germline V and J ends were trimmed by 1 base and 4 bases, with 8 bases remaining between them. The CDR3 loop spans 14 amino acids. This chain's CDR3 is CASSLGAGNQPQHF. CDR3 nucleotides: TGTGCCAGCAGCTTAGGGGCAGGGAATCAGCCCCAGCATTTT.

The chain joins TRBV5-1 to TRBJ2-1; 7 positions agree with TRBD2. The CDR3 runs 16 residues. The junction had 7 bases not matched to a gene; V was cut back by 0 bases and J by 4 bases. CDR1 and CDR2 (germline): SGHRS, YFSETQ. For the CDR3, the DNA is TGCGCCAGCAGCTTGGAGCCCGCTAGCGGATACAATGAGCAGTTCTTC. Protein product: CASSLEPASGYNEQFF.

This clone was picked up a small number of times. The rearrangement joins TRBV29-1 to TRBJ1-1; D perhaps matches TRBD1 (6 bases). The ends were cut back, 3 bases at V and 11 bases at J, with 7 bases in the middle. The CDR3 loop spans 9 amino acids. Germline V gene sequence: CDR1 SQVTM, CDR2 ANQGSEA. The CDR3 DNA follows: TGCAGCGTTGATGGGGGCGCTTTCTTT. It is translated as CSVDGGAFF. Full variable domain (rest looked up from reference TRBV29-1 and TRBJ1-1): SAVISQKPSRDICQRGTSLTIQCQVDSQVTMMFWYRQQPGQSLTLIATANQGSEATYESGFVIDKFPISRPNLTFSTLTVSNMSPEDSSIYLCSVDGGAFFGQGTRLTVV.

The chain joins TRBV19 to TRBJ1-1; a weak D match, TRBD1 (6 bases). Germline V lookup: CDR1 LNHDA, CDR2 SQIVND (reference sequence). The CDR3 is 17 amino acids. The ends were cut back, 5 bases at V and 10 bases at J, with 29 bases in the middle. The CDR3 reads CASSLPTQGKTVRAAFF. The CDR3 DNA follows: TGTGCCAGTAGTCTCCCGACCCAGGGGAAGACTGTCAGGGCAGCTTTCTTT.

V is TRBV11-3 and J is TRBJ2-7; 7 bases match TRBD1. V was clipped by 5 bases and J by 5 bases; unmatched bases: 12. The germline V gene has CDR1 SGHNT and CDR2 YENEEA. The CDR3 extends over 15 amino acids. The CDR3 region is CASSPSRQGANEQYF. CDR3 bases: TGTGCCAGCAGCCCCAGCCGACAGGGTGCCAACGAGCAGTACTTC. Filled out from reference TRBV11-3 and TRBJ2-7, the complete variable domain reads EAGVVQSPRYKIIEKKQPVAFWCNPISGHNTLYWYLQNLGQGPELLIRYENEEAVDDSQLPKDRFSAERLKGVDSTLKIQPAELGDSAVYLCASSPSRQGANEQYFGPGTRLTVT.

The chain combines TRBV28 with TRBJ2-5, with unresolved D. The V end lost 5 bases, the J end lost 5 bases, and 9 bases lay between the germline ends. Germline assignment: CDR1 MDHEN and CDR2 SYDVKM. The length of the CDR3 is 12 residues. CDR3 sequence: CASSISSETQYF. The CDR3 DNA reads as TGTGCCAGCAGTATTTCGTCGGAGACCCAGTACTTC.

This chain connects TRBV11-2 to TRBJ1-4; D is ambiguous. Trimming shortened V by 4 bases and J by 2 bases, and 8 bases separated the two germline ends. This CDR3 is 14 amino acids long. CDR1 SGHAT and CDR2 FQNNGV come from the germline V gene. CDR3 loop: CASSSDITNEKLFF. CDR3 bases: TGTGCCAGCAGCTCCGACATCACTAATGAAAAACTGTTTTTT.

CDR3 bases: TGTGCCAGCACCCAGGAGGGGAAGCGCGGCTACACCTTC. It is translated as CASTQEGKRGYTF. The V and J genes are TRBV21-1 and TRBJ1-2. TRBV21-1 is designated a pseudogene. There are 13 residues in the CDR3.

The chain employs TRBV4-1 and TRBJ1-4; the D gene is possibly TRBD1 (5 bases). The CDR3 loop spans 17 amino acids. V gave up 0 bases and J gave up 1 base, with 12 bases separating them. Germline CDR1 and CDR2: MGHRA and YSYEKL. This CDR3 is CASSQDTGRLTNEKLFF. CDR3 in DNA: TGCGCCAGCAGCCAAGATACAGGCCGACTAACTAATGAAAAACTGTTTTTT.

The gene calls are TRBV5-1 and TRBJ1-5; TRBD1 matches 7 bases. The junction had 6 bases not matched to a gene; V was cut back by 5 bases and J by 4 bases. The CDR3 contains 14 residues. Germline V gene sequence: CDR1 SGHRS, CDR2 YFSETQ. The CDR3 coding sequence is TGCGCCAGCAGTTACGCAGGGGGAAATCAGCCCCAGCATTTT. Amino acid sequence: CASSYAGGNQPQHF.

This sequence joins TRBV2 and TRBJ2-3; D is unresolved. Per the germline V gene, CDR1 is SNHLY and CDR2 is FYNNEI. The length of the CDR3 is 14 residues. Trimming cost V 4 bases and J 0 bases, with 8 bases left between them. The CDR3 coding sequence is TGTGCCAGCAGTGGGGCACCTAGCACAGATACGCAGTATTTT. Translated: CASSGAPSTDTQYF.

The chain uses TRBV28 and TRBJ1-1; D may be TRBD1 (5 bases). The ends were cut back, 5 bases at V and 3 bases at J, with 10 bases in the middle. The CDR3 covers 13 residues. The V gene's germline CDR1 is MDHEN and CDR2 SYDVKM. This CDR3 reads CASSQGEHTEAFF. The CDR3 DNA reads TGTGCCAGCAGTCAGGGCGAACACACTGAAGCTTTCTTT. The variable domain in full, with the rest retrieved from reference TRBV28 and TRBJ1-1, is DVKVTQSSRYLVKRTGEKVFLECVQDMDHENMFWYRQDPGLGLRLIYFSYDVKMKEKGDIPEGYSVSREKKERFSLILESASTNQTSMYLCASSQGEHTEAFFGQGTRLTVV.

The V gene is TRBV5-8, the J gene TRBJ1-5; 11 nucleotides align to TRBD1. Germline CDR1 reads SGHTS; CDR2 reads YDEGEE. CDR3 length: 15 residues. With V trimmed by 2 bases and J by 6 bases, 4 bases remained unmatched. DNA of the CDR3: TGTGCCAGCAGCTTCCGGGACAGGGGGATTCAGCCCCAGCATTTT. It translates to CASSFRDRGIQPQHF.

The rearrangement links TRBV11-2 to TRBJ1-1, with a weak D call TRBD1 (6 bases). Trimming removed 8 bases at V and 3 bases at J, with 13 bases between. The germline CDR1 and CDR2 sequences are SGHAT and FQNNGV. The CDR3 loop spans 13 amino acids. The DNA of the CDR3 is TGTGCCAGCTCGAGGGGGATCGACACTGAAGCTTTCTTT. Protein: CASSRGIDTEAFF.

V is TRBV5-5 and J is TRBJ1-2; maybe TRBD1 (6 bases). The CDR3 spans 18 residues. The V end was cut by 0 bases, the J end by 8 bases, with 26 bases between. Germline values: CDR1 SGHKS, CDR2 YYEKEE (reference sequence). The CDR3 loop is CASSLGSLRQAIGEGYTF. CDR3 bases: TGTGCCAGCAGCTTGGGATCCCTAAGACAGGCTATAGGAGAAGGCTACACCTTC.

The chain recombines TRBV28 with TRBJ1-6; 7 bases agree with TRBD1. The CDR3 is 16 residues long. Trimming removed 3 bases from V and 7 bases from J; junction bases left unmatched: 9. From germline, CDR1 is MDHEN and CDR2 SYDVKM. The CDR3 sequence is CASSFISGTANSPLHF. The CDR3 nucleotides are TGTGCCAGCAGTTTTATCTCCGGGACAGCCAATTCACCCCTCCACTTT. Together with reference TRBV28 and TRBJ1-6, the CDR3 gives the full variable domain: DVKVTQSSRYLVKRTGEKVFLECVQDMDHENMFWYRQDPGLGLRLIYFSYDVKMKEKGDIPEGYSVSREKKERFSLILESASTNQTSMYLCASSFISGTANSPLHFGNGTRLTVT.

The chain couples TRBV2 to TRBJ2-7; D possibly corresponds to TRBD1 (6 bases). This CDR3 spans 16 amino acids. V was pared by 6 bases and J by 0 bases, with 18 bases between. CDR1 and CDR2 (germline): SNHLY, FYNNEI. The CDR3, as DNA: TGTGCCAGCAGAGATACCGGGACACTTAGCTCCTACGAGCAGTACTTC. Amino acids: CASRDTGTLSSYEQYF.

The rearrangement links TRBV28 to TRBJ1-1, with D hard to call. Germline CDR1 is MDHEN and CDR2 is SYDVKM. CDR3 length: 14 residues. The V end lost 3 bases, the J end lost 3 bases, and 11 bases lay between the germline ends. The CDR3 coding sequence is TGTGCCAGCAGTTTTGCCCGCGGGCACACTGAAGCTTTCTTT. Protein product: CASSFARGHTEAFF.

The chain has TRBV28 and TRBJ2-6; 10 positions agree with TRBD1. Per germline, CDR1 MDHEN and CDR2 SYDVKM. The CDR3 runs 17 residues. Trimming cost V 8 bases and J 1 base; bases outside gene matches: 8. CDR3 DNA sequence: TGTGCCAGCGGACCGGGACAGGGGATTTCTGGGGCCAACGTCCTGACTTTC. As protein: CASGPGQGISGANVLTF. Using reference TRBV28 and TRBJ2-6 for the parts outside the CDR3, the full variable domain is DVKVTQSSRYLVKRTGEKVFLECVQDMDHENMFWYRQDPGLGLRLIYFSYDVKMKEKGDIPEGYSVSREKKERFSLILESASTNQTSMYLCASGPGQGISGANVLTFGAGSRLTVL.